The sequence of this T cell receptor (beta chain) was determined in a study of blood T cells in healthy people across ages (dated by TCRdb to between 2014 and 2017). Study-level background: Template switching captured roughly one uniquely barcoded TCR beta cDNA molecule per two T cells in model experiments. Age-related changes in TCR beta repertoire diversity were measured in the study by deep sequencing normalized with unique cDNA molecular identifiers. Donors were grouped into four age groups: young (average roughly 17 years), middle-aged (39), aged (about 60) and long-lived (less than 85). To avoid experimental bias, donors of different ages were distributed randomly across sequencing lanes. The study analyzed two additional independent replicas of 1 million unique cDNA reads from the same blood draw for two donors, one aged 18 to 30 and one aged 80 or older. Beyond this particular receptor, the publication reports: A strong correlation was found between observed TCR beta diversity and the percentage of naive T cells measured by flow cytometry. Estimates of total diversity from one million sequenced T cells were regarded as lower bounds and underestimates. Compared with the aged group, the long-lived group had more naive CD4+ T cells, fewer expanded clones and increased TCR diversity, suggesting age selection. The CMV infection status of donors was not known, potentially confounding age-related changes in expanded clonotypes. Because profiling used bulk unsorted PBMCs, naive and antigen-experienced compartments could not be compared conclusively. As age increased, observed TCR beta diversity per million T cells dropped in a roughly linear way, and a significant reduction was already evident by age about 40.

From its cysteine to its phenylalanine, the CDR3 spans 14 amino acids. The retained sequence is limited to the CDR3, 42 bases, with the frame set at the first base. According to the germline V gene, CDR1 reads SGHVS and CDR2 reads FNYEAQ. Germline trimming: 0 bases from V, 7 bases from J; junction bases outside gene matches: 5. A word on this clonotype: Its antigen is currently not known. Per-base qualities were not stored, and no clone one base away is much larger.

Receptors were amplified or captured by 5' RACE. Sequencing relied on an Illumina HiSeq 2500. A second PCR of about 6 to 12 cycles was run with a J-beta primer mix and a sample-barcoded 5' primer. Each TCR beta cDNA molecule received a unique molecular identifier from a template-switch 5' adaptor carrying 12 random nucleotides. Each sample yielded at least 3 million CDR3-containing paired-end reads. All of the RNA was converted into first-strand cDNA using the Mint cDNA synthesis kit, with a TRBC-specific oligonucleotide serving as the primer. Following uracil-DNA glycosylase treatment, all cDNA underwent a first 18-cycle PCR with the universal primers M1SS and BC2_uni_R. On the authors' methods: For normalization, 1 million high-quality reads were randomly selected from each sample, with every read carrying a distinct molecular identifier. Instead of being binned into consensus sequences, reads that shared molecular identifiers were thrown out. MiTCR, with a Q25 quality threshold and the strictest error-elimination algorithm, was used for CDR3 identification, clonotype clustering and error correction. Lower-bound total TCR beta diversity was estimated with a nonparametric unseen species model using Euler transformation. TCRdb redid the processing of the public reads, applying fastp at Q25 and MiXCR, and retained in-frame beta chains. Merged by CDR3 protein, the rows form single entries marked with the most common genes and DNA. For this entry, the V and J calls and clone size follow TCRdb and not the study's own pipeline. The sample yields about 1,500,000 distinct CDR3 sequences; roughly 40% were counted once. Jointly, the top ten make up approximately 7.9% of the sample.

Systemically healthy Caucasian individuals from Russia, approximately 39 in total and aged roughly 6 to 100 years, were included as donors. Each donor gave approximately 10 milliliters of peripheral blood, collected into EDTA-treated Vacutainer tubes. Ficoll-Paque density-gradient centrifugation was used to isolate PBMCs, with at least 7 million obtained per sample. Trizol reagent was used to extract total RNA from PBMCs, with at least 6 micrograms per sample. For every donor, flow cytometry on a PBMC aliquot measured the percentage of naive CD45RAhigh/CD27high T cells. Rearrangement joined TRBV7-6 to TRBJ1-2; TRBD1 fits 7 bases in the junction. Sequencing was performed on blood. The sequence was obtained from a woman aged 18-29 years in good health. The bases are TGTGCCAGCAGCTTAGCGCTGACAGGGTCTGGCTACACCTTC. It specifies CASSLALTGSGYTF.